This T cell receptor (beta chain) stems from a study of OX40 agonist ivuxolimab in advanced cancers. Turning to the study itself: Patients were infused with ivuxolimab every 2 weeks at 0.01 to 10 mg/kg. Anti-PD-1, anti-PD-L1 or anti-CTLA-4 therapy given earlier was allowed, and 35% to 50% had some.

Sequencing was performed with immunoSEQ multiplex PCR; in TCRdb, only in-frame clones are kept and a portion is missing. The data hold 85,000 to 130,000 clones, with 90% observed a single time. Germline CDR1 reads SGHRS; CDR2 reads YFSETQ. This CDR3 region has 16 residues. J gave up 2 bases and V 2 bases, and 6 bases lay outside the gene matches. This specimen consisted of CD4+ or CD8+ T cells sorted from blood, obtained in a trial of the OX40 agonist ivuxolimab. This rearrangement joins TRBV5-1 to TRBJ2-1; 8 bases are shared with TRBD2. This TCR derives from an adult with an advanced solid tumor such as melanoma, head and neck, liver or kidney cancer. CDR3 sequence: CASSFISRGAYNEQFF. CDR3 nucleotides: TGCGCCAGCAGCTTTATTTCGCGGGGGGCCTACAATGAGCAGTTCTTC.